The T cell receptor (beta chain) described here comes from a study of blood T cells in healthy people across ages. Donors gave around 10 milliliters of peripheral blood apiece. Germline V gives CDR1 SNHLY, CDR2 FYNNEI. The CDR3 covers 13 residues. Trimming removed 2 bases from V and 7 bases from J, with 9 bases in between. As concerns this clonotype: Its antigen is as yet unknown.

Sample-barcoded 5' priming and a J-beta primer mix drove a second PCR of about 6 to 11 cycles. Individual samples furnished no less than 3 million CDR3-containing paired-end reads apiece. TCRdb reanalysed the 5' RACE reads using MiXCR and keeps one entry per CDR3 protein. Here the sample spans around 1,000,000 distinct CDR3 sequences, around two fifths being singletons. General observations from the study: Age brought a roughly linear fall in TCR beta diversity measured per million T cells.

V gene TRBV2 combines with J gene TRBJ1-5; D is perhaps TRBD1 (6 bases). Material for sequencing was blood. This clonotype originated in a man aged 18 to 30 in good health. The CDR3 spells CASSEPGAQPQHF. CDR3 in DNA: TGTGCCAGCAGTGAACCAGGGGCCCAGCCCCAGCATTTT.